This T cell receptor (beta chain) was captured in a study of T cells in Graves' hyperthyroidism and ophthalmopathy. Amplification of TCR beta CDR3 regions was performed using RNA transcripts as template. TCR CDR3 underwent first-round RT-PCR with the HTBI primer set. Via MiXCR, TCRdb re-called the multiplex PCR reads, giving one row per CDR3 protein. The sample has fewer than 800,000 distinct CDR3 sequences; approximately 16% are singletons. Among the patients, aged 18 to 65, hyperthyroidism was newly diagnosed and had lasted under 2 months. Lactation, pregnancy, other autoimmune disease or uncontrolled infection led to exclusion of patients. Diagnostic decisions used clinical symptoms, serum thyroxine and TRAb, thyroid ultrasound and orbital computed tomography. This clonotype was counted many times. The CDR3 extends over 14 amino acids. The V gene lost 6 bases and the J gene lost 0 bases, with 10 bases spanning the gap.

This sequence was found in a man aged 18 to 29 with Graves' hyperthyroidism. The chain combines TRBV12-3 or TRBV12-4 with TRBJ2-3, with a possible D match to TRBD2 (6 bases). Sequenced sample: blood. The CDR3 coding sequence is TGTGCCAGCAGGACTAGGGAGAGCACAGATACGCAGTATTTT. Protein product: CASRTRESTDTQYF.